The 25 T cell receptor beta chains below all came from one sample that was sequenced in a study of neurological immune-mediated disorders. MiXCR was run by TCRdb on the 5' RACE reads, yielding one entry per CDR3 protein. The sample records some 47,000 distinct CDR3 sequences, under 25% being singletons. The sample's time point: technical triplicate 3. The sample consisted of PBMCs. The origin of the receptors is a man in his sixties with HTLV-1-associated myelopathy (HAM/TSP).

The chain employs TRBV12-3 or TRBV12-4 and TRBJ2-2; D unresolved. Trimming left V 4 bases short and J 5 bases short, with 14 bases between. CDR3 size: 15 residues. Here the CDR3 reads CASSCVPSRTGELFF. In DNA, the CDR3 is TGTGCCAGCAGTTGTGTCCCTTCGCGGACCGGGGAGCTGTTTTTT.

The table lists this clonotype with many counts. The V gene is TRBV15, the J gene TRBJ2-6; tentative D call: TRBD1 (6 bases). V dropped 5 bases and J dropped 2 bases, with 19 bases sitting between them. Germline V CDR1 and CDR2: LNHNV, YYDKDF (reference sequence). The CDR3 length is 18 residues. The DNA for the CDR3 is TGTGCCACCAGCGGATCCCCACAGGGATACGCTGGGGCCAACGTCCTGACTTTC. This gives the protein CATSGSPQGYAGANVLTF.

This clonotype came up many times. The J gene is TRBJ2-3, the V gene TRBV10-3; tentatively, D is TRBD2 (6 bases). V was trimmed by 6 bases and J by 2 bases, leaving 21 bases between them. The CDR3 is made up of 17 amino acids. Germline V gene data show CDR1 as ENHRY and CDR2 as SYGVKD. Written as DNA, the CDR3 is TGTGCCATCAGCGGGGAGCCCGGACGGGGGAACACAGATACGCAGTATTTT. Residues: CAISGEPGRGNTDTQYF.

This clonotype was seen repeatedly, ten times or more. The chain employs TRBV20-1 and TRBJ1-1, with no clear D. Germline CDR1 reads DFQATT; CDR2 reads SNEGSKA (reference sequence). Between the trimmed V and J ends, which lost 2 bases and 1 base, there was a span of 5 bases. This CDR3 has 12 residues. The CDR3 reads CSARPGNTEAFF. CDR3 bases: TGCAGTGCTAGACCAGGGAACACTGAAGCTTTCTTT.

In this sample, this clonotype turned up many times. The chain uses TRBV7-8 and TRBJ1-5, with a weak D call TRBD1 (5 bases). The germline V gene encodes CDR1 SGHVS and CDR2 FQNEAQ. The CDR3 length is 16 residues. The V end was cut by 1 base, the J end by 3 bases, with 13 bases between. The CDR3 region has the DNA TGTGCCAGCAGCTTAGGACAGCCACAAGACAATCAGCCCCAGCATTTT. Its protein is CASSLGQPQDNQPQHF.

This clonotype was found many times. The CDR3 spells CASSVVLGSTDTQYF. The CDR3 DNA reads as TGTGCCAGCAGCGTAGTGCTGGGTAGCACAGATACGCAGTATTTT. This rearrangement joins TRBV9 to TRBJ2-3, with D unclear. Germline V gene lookup returns CDR1 SGDLS and CDR2 YYNGEE. The CDR3 has 15 residues. Between the trimmed V and J ends, which lost 0 bases and 0 bases, there was a span of 8 bases.

This clonotype has only a few counts. The V and J genes are TRBV24-1 and TRBJ1-4; possible D gene TRBD1, 5 bases. The CDR3 runs to 16 residues. Trimming took 2 bases from V and 7 from J, leaving 16 bases between them. Germline V CDR1 and CDR2: KGHDR, SFDVKD. The CDR3, as DNA: TGTGCCACCAGTGATTGGGGGGACGGAGGATCTGAAAAACTGTTTTTT. Translation: CATSDWGDGGSEKLFF.

About this clonotype itself: The junction and the germline gene differ at one end; a read error may be behind it. The CDR3 DNA is TGTGCCAGCAGTTACTCGGACAGGGGAGACTATGACTACACCTTC. Translated: CASSYSDRGDYDYTF. The V call is TRBV6-5, the J call TRBJ1-2, with 9 bases identical to TRBD1. The CDR3 runs 15 residues. Germline lookup yields CDR1 MNHEY and CDR2 SVGAGI.

The chain joins TRBV10-2 to TRBJ1-1; D gene unclear. The V gene lost 7 bases and the J gene lost 7 bases, with 13 bases spanning the gap. Germline V gene lookup returns CDR1 WSHSY and CDR2 SAAADI. This CDR3 is built from 12 residues. The CDR3: CASTNRADEAFF. Here the CDR3 DNA reads TGCGCCAGCACTAATAGGGCTGATGAAGCTTTCTTT.

This clonotype was picked up a small number of times. This rearrangement joins TRBV24-1 to TRBJ2-3, with 9 positions matching TRBD1. There are 15 residues in the CDR3. V was pared by 3 bases and J by 3 bases, with 3 bases of the junction left unmatched. Germline V gene lookup returns CDR1 KGHDR and CDR2 SFDVKD. As DNA, the CDR3 is TGTGCCACCAGTGATGGGACAGGGCCGACAGATACGCAGTATTTT. Translated, it gives CATSDGTGPTDTQYF.

This clonotype was seen at least ten times. The rearrangement uses TRBV7-2 and TRBJ2-3; D is unclear. This CDR3 contains 14 residues. Germline-derived CDR1 and CDR2 are SGHTA and FQGNSA. Trimming stripped 5 bases from V and 6 bases from J, with 15 bases between. The CDR3 DNA reads as TGTGCCAGCAGCCGTACTACACACACCGATACGCAGTATTTT. The encoded protein is CASSRTTHTDTQYF.

This clonotype was seen ten or more times. The J gene is TRBJ1-1, the V gene TRBV5-1; no clear D. Per germline, CDR1 SGHRS and CDR2 YFSETQ. V lost 7 bases and J lost 2, with 18 bases in between. This CDR3 region has 15 residues. The CDR3 loop reads CASRSDLGGNTEAFF. The CDR3 region has the DNA TGCGCCAGCCGCTCCGACCTAGGAGGCAACACTGAAGCTTTCTTT.

Ten or more counts support this clonotype. J is TRBJ1-3 and V is TRBV29-1; no clear D. V was clipped by 4 bases and J by 3 bases, with 16 bases between them. The CDR3 length is 15 residues. The germline V gene encodes CDR1 SQVTM and CDR2 ANQGSEA. The DNA of the CDR3 is TGCAGCGTTGTTGGGGTTGTTGGGGTTGGAAACACCATATATTTT. Protein: CSVVGVVGVGNTIYF.

For this clonotype: It is unclear where the CDR3 begins or ends on the DNA, so no DNA is shown, and the CDR3 is as TCRdb lists it. CDR3: CDSSFYICSAGEGGRTRETQYF. The rearrangement links TRBV7-9 to TRBJ2-5; the table gives TRBD2 as D, unverified against the DNA. Looked up from germline, CDR1 is SEHNR and CDR2 is FQNEAQ (reference sequence). The CDR3 is made up of 22 amino acids, end residues included.

This clonotype appeared many times. The genes are TRBV15 and TRBJ2-7; D ambiguous. Looked up from germline, CDR1 is LNHNV and CDR2 is YYDKDF (reference sequence). V shed 0 bases and J shed 6 bases, with 12 bases lying between them. The CDR3 is 14 amino acids. The CDR3 bases are TGTGCCACCAGCAGAGATTTCCTTCGAGGCGAGCAGTACTTC. Its translation is CATSRDFLRGEQYF.

Ten or more counts support this clonotype. The V gene is TRBV4-1, the J gene TRBJ1-1; tentatively, D is TRBD1 (5 bases). The V gene lost 3 bases and the J gene lost 5 bases, with 19 bases spanning the gap. CDR1 MGHRA and CDR2 YSYEKL come from the germline V gene. The CDR3 totals 16 residues. The CDR3, as DNA: TGCGCCAGCAGCCATGCTCCGGGACGGAAGAAGACTGAAGCTTTCTTT. Translated, it gives CASSHAPGRKKTEAFF.

The sample holds many counts of this clonotype. The rearrangement joins TRBV7-9 to TRBJ2-2; 8 positions agree with TRBD1. Germline assignment: CDR1 SEHNR and CDR2 FQNEAQ (reference sequence). Trimming removed 5 bases from V and 4 bases from J; junction bases left unmatched: 9. This CDR3 spans 16 amino acids. The CDR3 region has the DNA TGTGCCAGCAGCCCCCCTCAGGGGGCGATCACCGGGGAGCTGTTTTTT. Protein product: CASSPPQGAITGELFF.

V usage is TRBV20-1 and J usage is TRBJ1-1; no reliable D call. The CDR3 sequence is 11 residues long. Germline values: CDR1 DFQATT, CDR2 SNEGSKA (reference sequence). The V and J ends lost 4 bases and 10 bases respectively, with 13 bases between them. CDR3 sequence (DNA): TGCAGTGCTATGCACTCAGCGGGAGCTTTCTTT. This encodes CSAMHSAGAFF.

This clonotype was detected many times. V gene TRBV5-1 combines with J gene TRBJ2-3; no definite D call. CDR3 length: 13 amino acids. In germline, CDR1 is SGHRS, CDR2 YFSETQ. V lost 4 bases, J lost 6 bases, and 12 bases lay in between. The CDR3 loop is CASSPTVRDTQYF. CDR3 coding DNA: TGCGCCAGCAGCCCCACGGTTCGGGATACGCAGTATTTT.

CDR3 DNA sequence: TGTGCCAGCAGCCAATATACCTTAAATGGAATCCAAGAGACCCAGTACTTC. Translation gives CASSQYTLNGIQETQYF. The chain couples TRBV3-1 to TRBJ2-5; no definite D call. The germline V gene has CDR1 LGHDT and CDR2 YNNKEL (reference sequence). The CDR3 is 17 residues long. Trimming cost V 2 bases and J 1 base, with 17 bases left between them.

This clonotype was detected ten times or more. The chain employs TRBV5-1 and TRBJ2-3, with 9 bases that match TRBD2. J was trimmed by 2 bases and V by 0 bases; bases with no gene match: 4. Germline V gene data show CDR1 as SGHRS and CDR2 as YFSETQ. This CDR3 contains 16 residues. CDR3 DNA sequence: TGCGCCAGCAGCTTGGTGGCTAGCGGGAACACAGATACGCAGTATTTT. This translates into CASSLVASGNTDTQYF.

In its sample, this clonotype was seen many times. The chain couples TRBV5-1 to TRBJ1-1; no clear D. This CDR3 spans 14 amino acids. Per germline, CDR1 SGHRS and CDR2 YFSETQ. V was cut by 1 base and J by 1 base, with 8 bases left in between. The CDR3 is CASSLTGRNTEAFF. The CDR3 coding sequence is TGCGCCAGCAGCTTGACTGGGAGGAACACTGAAGCTTTCTTT.

This clonotype was seen at least ten times. The chain employs TRBV20-1 and TRBJ2-1, with TRBD2 as a possible D gene (6 bases). This CDR3 spans 17 amino acids. From germline, CDR1 is DFQATT and CDR2 SNEGSKA (reference sequence). Trimming took off 1 base at V and 0 bases at J, with 16 bases between the two ends. The CDR3 DNA sequence: TGCAGTGCTAGAGTACTCGGGCGGGGTAGCTCCTACAATGAGCAGTTCTTC. It specifies CSARVLGRGSSYNEQFF.

This clonotype was found many times. The gene calls are TRBV27 and TRBJ2-3; D may be TRBD2 (6 bases). Trimming removed 2 bases from V and 3 bases from J, with 9 bases in between. The CDR3 has 14 residues. Germline values: CDR1 MNHEY, CDR2 SMNVEV (reference sequence). The CDR3 sequence is CASSLVGGTDTQYF. CDR3 sequence (DNA): TGTGCCAGCAGTTTAGTGGGGGGAACAGATACGCAGTATTTT.

This clonotype appeared a few times. The gene calls are TRBV7-9 and TRBJ2-3, with a tentative D call TRBD1 (6 bases). The V gene lost 1 base and the J gene lost 10 bases, with 15 bases spanning the gap. Germline CDR1 SEHNR, CDR2 FQNEAQ (reference sequence). The CDR3 spans 14 residues. DNA of the CDR3: TGTGCCAGCAGCTTAGAAGGGCCACAGGGCCCGCAGTATTTT. Translated: CASSLEGPQGPQYF.